This TCR beta chain was found in a study of shared clonotypes between healthy human individuals. The CDR3 totals 15 residues. Germline V lookup: CDR1 MDHEN, CDR2 SYDVKM. Trimming removed 8 bases from V and 2 bases from J, with 19 bases in between. Findings and caveats of the study: Generally, naive subsets (rather than memory subsets) showed larger estimated richness.

Comment on this clone: The antigen is unknown.

Sequencing was performed with immunoSEQ multiplex PCR; in TCRdb, only in-frame clones are kept and a portion is missing. The sample contains roughly 1.5 million clones, 95% to 99% of which appear only once. V gene TRBV28 combines with J gene TRBJ2-7; a weak D match, TRBD2 (6 bases). What was sequenced was naive CD4+ T cells sorted from blood. Sample subset: CD45RA+ positively selected. The sequence was obtained from a man younger than 40 in good health. The CDR3 loop reads CASLGTGTLPYEQYF. DNA for the CDR3: TGTGCCAGCTTGGGGACCGGGACTCTACCCTACGAGCAGTACTTC. Together with reference TRBV28 and TRBJ2-7, the CDR3 gives the full variable domain: DVKVTQSSRYLVKRTGEKVFLECVQDMDHENMFWYRQDPGLGLRLIYFSYDVKMKEKGDIPEGYSVSREKKERFSLILESASTNQTSMYLCASLGTGTLPYEQYFGPGTRLTVT.